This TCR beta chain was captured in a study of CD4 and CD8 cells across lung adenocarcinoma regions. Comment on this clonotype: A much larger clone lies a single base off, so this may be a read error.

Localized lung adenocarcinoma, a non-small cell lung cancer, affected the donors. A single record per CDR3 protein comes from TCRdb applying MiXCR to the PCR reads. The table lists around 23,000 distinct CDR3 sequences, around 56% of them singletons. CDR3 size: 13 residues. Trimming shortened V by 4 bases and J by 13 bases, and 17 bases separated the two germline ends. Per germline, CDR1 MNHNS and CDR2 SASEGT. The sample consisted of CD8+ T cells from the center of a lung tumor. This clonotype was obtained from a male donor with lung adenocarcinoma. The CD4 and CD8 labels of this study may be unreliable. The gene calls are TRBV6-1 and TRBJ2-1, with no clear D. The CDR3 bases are TGTGCCAGCAGTGCTAATCGAGAACAGACCCAGTTCTTC. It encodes CASSANREQTQFF.